These 26 T cell receptor beta chains originate from one sample sequenced in a study of blood T cell repertoires in COVID-19. Sequencing used immunoSEQ multiplex PCR; TCRdb keeps in-frame clones, though not all of them. The sample lists 60,000 to 80,000 clones, more than 80% occurring once. Sequencing was performed on peripheral blood. These receptors all come from a woman older than 75 with acute or convalescent COVID-19.

The gene calls are TRBV18 and TRBJ1-2; 8 nucleotides match TRBD1. This CDR3 is built from 16 residues. Germline lookup yields CDR1 KGHSH and CDR2 LQKENI. The junction had 10 bases not matched to a gene; V was cut back by 3 bases and J by 4 bases. Here the CDR3 reads CASSPLDPGQAYGYTF. DNA of the CDR3: TGTGCCAGCTCACCCCTTGATCCGGGACAGGCCTATGGCTACACCTTC.

This clone showed up just a few times. The chain carries TRBV28 and TRBJ2-2; possibly TRBD1 for D (5 bases). This CDR3 has 16 amino acids. Germline V gives CDR1 MDHEN, CDR2 SYDVKM. V lost 8 bases, J lost 8 bases, and 24 bases lay in between. The CDR3 DNA reads TGTGCCAGCTGCAAATCCGGAGTAAGGGGTATAGGGGAGCTGTTTTTT. It yields the protein CASCKSGVRGIGELFF.

The chain uses TRBV30 and TRBJ1-6; tentative D call: TRBD1 (6 bases). Germline V CDR1 and CDR2: GTSNPN, SVGIG (reference sequence). Deletions cut 4 bases from V and 0 bases from J, with 10 bases between. The CDR3 has 15 residues. In nucleotides, the CDR3 is TGTGCCTGGACAGGGGAGAGCTCCTATAATTCACCCCTCCACTTT. Translating it yields CAWTGESSYNSPLHF. The full variable domain, in which reference TRBV30 and TRBJ1-6 provide the parts outside the CDR3, is SQTIHQWPATLVQPVGSPLSLECTVEGTSNPNLYWYRQAAGRGLQLLFYSVGIGQISSEVPQNLSASRPQDRQFILSSKKLLLSDSGFYLCAWTGESSYNSPLHFGNGTRLTVT.

The chain combines TRBV19 with TRBJ2-3, with TRBD1 identical over 7 bases. In germline, CDR1 is LNHDA, CDR2 SQIVND (reference sequence). The CDR3 is made up of 17 amino acids. J was trimmed by 6 bases and V by 0 bases; bases with no gene match: 12. For the CDR3, the DNA is TGTGCCAGTAGTATAGAAGCGTCAGGGGGTGTGATGGATACGCAGTATTTT. As protein: CASSIEASGGVMDTQYF.

This clone was counted between two and nine times. The chain combines TRBV29-1 with TRBJ2-7; D not resolved. The CDR3 spans 13 residues. Trimming removed 4 bases from V and 2 bases from J, with 12 bases in between. Germline V gene lookup returns CDR1 SQVTM and CDR2 ANQGSEA. CDR3 sequence (DNA): TGCAGCGTTGCCCACCAGGCCCCCTACGAGCAGTACTTC. Translating gives CSVAHQAPYEQYF.

The chain joins TRBV18 to TRBJ1-2; D is unclear. Germline values: CDR1 KGHSH, CDR2 LQKENI. This CDR3 is built from 11 residues. Trimming pared 5 bases from V and 4 bases from J, leaving 5 bases between. CDR3 in DNA: TGTGCCAGCTCATCGGGCTATGGCTACACCTTC. Encoded protein: CASSSGYGYTF. The variable domain in full, completed from reference TRBV18 and TRBJ1-2, reads NAGVMQNPRHLVRRRGQEARLRCSPMKGHSHVYWYRQLPEEGLKFMVYLQKENIIDESGMPKERFSAEFPKEGPSILRIQQVVRGDSAAYFCASSSGYGYTFGSGTRLTVV.

The rearrangement joins TRBV29-1 to TRBJ2-1; 13 bases are a match to TRBD2. CDR3 length: 19 amino acids. From germline, CDR1 is SQVTM and CDR2 ANQGSEA. With 1 base clipped from V and 0 bases from J, the junction kept 9 bases outside the gene matches. CDR3 nucleotide sequence: TGCAGCGTTGAAGGATACTGGACTAGCGGGGGACACTCCTACAATGAGCAGTTCTTC. Protein: CSVEGYWTSGGHSYNEQFF.

The chain recombines TRBV6-2 or TRBV6-3 with TRBJ1-1; no clear D gene. Germline V CDR1 and CDR2: MNHEY, SVGEGT. The CDR3 sequence is 13 residues long. Trimming stripped 4 bases from V and 2 bases from J, with 8 bases between. CDR3 nucleotide sequence: TGTGCCAGCAGTTCTTGGGCCAACACTGAAGCTTTCTTT. Amino acid sequence: CASSSWANTEAFF.

The J gene is TRBJ1-2, the V gene TRBV5-1; D gene unclear. Looked up from germline, CDR1 is SGHRS and CDR2 is YFSETQ. The CDR3 spans 14 residues. With 3 bases removed from V and 0 bases from J, the gap between germline ends came to 9 bases. CDR3 nucleotide sequence: TGCGCCAGCAGCTATGAGGGCGCTAACTATGGCTACACCTTC. Protein: CASSYEGANYGYTF. Looking up the rest from reference TRBV5-1 and TRBJ1-2 gives the full variable domain: KAGVTQTPRYLIKTRGQQVTLSCSPISGHRSVSWYQQTPGQGLQFLFEYFSETQRNKGNFPGRFSGRQFSNSRSEMNVSTLELGDSALYLCASSYEGANYGYTFGSGTRLTVV.

This sequence joins TRBV3-1 (or the pseudogene TRBV3-2) and TRBJ2-3; TRBD2 agrees at 8 bases. This CDR3 region has 15 residues. The V and J ends lost 5 bases and 3 bases, in that order; junction bases with no gene match: 7. Germline V CDR1 and CDR2: LGHDT, YNNKEL (reference sequence). CDR3 loop: CASSSNAGGTDTQYF. The CDR3 region has the DNA TGTGCCAGCAGCTCCAACGCGGGAGGAACAGATACGCAGTATTTT.

The genes are TRBV5-1 and TRBJ1-4; D gene uncertain. CDR1 and CDR2 from the germline V gene are SGHRS and YFSETQ. The CDR3 sequence is 14 residues long. V lost 4 bases to trimming and J lost 8 bases, with 15 bases between them. Written as DNA, the CDR3 is TGCGCCAGCAGCCTCACGTTGCGAGGCGAAAAACTGTTTTTT. Amino acids: CASSLTLRGEKLFF.

V and J are TRBV7-6 and TRBJ2-2; a weak D match, TRBD2 (5 bases). The CDR3 has 14 amino acids. The V and J ends lost 5 bases and 7 bases respectively, with 14 bases between them. Germline V gene lookup returns CDR1 SGHVS and CDR2 FNYEAQ. CDR3 in DNA: TGTGCCAGCAGCGAATGGGCGAGCGGCGGGGAGCTGTTTTTT. Protein product: CASSEWASGGELFF. The complete variable domain, with remaining parts taken from reference TRBV7-6 and TRBJ2-2, reads GAGVSQSPRYKVTKRGQDVALRCDPISGHVSLYWYRQALGQGPEFLTYFNYEAQQDKSGLPNDRFSAERPEGSISTLTIQRTEQRDSAMYRCASSEWASGGELFFGEGSRLTVL.

The chain employs TRBV4-1 and TRBJ1-5; 8 bases are shared with TRBD1. From germline, CDR1 is MGHRA and CDR2 YSYEKL. The CDR3 runs to 16 residues. With 0 bases clipped from V and 6 bases from J, the junction kept 7 bases outside the gene matches. In nucleotides, the CDR3 is TGCGCCAGCAGCCAAGAGGTCAGGGGGCAAGGTCAGCCCCAGCATTTT. This gives the protein CASSQEVRGQGQPQHF.

V usage is TRBV6-5 and J usage is TRBJ2-1; no firm D call. This CDR3 comprises 11 residues. In germline, CDR1 is MNHEY, CDR2 SVGAGI. Trimming removed 6 bases at V and 10 bases at J, with 10 bases between. The CDR3 DNA sequence: TGTGCCAGCAGCTTCCGGTTGGAGCAGTTCTTC. This encodes CASSFRLEQFF.

This clone was detected only a few times. This rearrangement joins TRBV5-4 to TRBJ1-3, with D hard to call. Looked up from germline, CDR1 is SGHNT and CDR2 is YYREEE (reference sequence). Trimming stripped 0 bases from V and 3 bases from J, with 4 bases between. The CDR3 loop spans 13 amino acids. DNA for the CDR3: TGTGCCAGCAGCTTGGTAGATGGAAACACCATATATTTT. It encodes CASSLVDGNTIYF.

The V gene is TRBV10-3, the J gene TRBJ1-6, with TRBD1 matching over 7 bases. CDR3 length: 17 amino acids. CDR1 is ENHRY, CDR2 SYGVKD, per germline. The V segment lost 0 bases and the J segment 4 bases; nucleotides outside the gene matches: 6. Here the CDR3 reads CAISESRVGQYNSPLHF. CDR3 DNA: TGTGCCATCAGTGAGTCCCGGGTGGGACAGTATAATTCACCCCTCCACTTT.

The J gene is TRBJ2-1, the V gene TRBV6-5; D gene ambiguous. This CDR3 comprises 16 residues. The germline CDR1 and CDR2 sequences are MNHEY and SVGAGI. Trimming removed 2 bases at V and 0 bases at J, with 11 bases between. CDR3 in amino acids: CASSYGRFSSYNEQFF. The CDR3 region has the DNA TGTGCCAGCAGTTACGGCCGTTTCAGCTCCTACAATGAGCAGTTCTTC.

The chain joins TRBV6-1 to TRBJ1-2, with 8 bases aligning to TRBD1. From germline, CDR1 is MNHNS and CDR2 SASEGT. The length of the CDR3 is 16 residues. Trimming took 4 bases from V and 7 from J; bases not matched to a gene: 14. The CDR3 sequence is CASSGSLQGALRGYTF. CDR3 in DNA: TGTGCCAGCAGTGGCTCACTCCAGGGGGCGCTTCGTGGCTACACCTTC.

The chain joins TRBV6-5 to TRBJ1-5; D ambiguous. The CDR3 consists of 13 residues. In germline, CDR1 is MNHEY, CDR2 SVGAGI. Between the trimmed V and J ends, which lost 7 bases and 1 base, there was a span of 8 bases. CDR3: CASTRVSNQPQHF. The CDR3 region has the DNA TGTGCCAGCACTCGGGTGAGCAATCAGCCCCAGCATTTT.

The chain links TRBV7-2 to TRBJ2-7; TRBD1 might be the D (5 bases). Germline CDR1 is SGHTA and CDR2 is FQGNSA. Trimming took 5 bases from V and 6 from J, leaving 20 bases between them. CDR3 size: 15 residues. CDR3 amino acids: CASSRLVGARAEQYF. Here the CDR3 DNA reads TGTGCCAGCAGCCGCTTAGTAGGGGCTCGGGCCGAGCAGTACTTC.

The CDR3 sequence: CATSRERPREFEQYF. The DNA of the CDR3 is TGTGCCACCAGCAGAGAGAGGCCCAGGGAATTTGAGCAGTACTTC. The chain carries TRBV15 and TRBJ2-7; perhaps TRBD1 as D (5 bases). The germline V gene encodes CDR1 LNHNV and CDR2 YYDKDF (reference sequence). V was clipped by 0 bases and J by 7 bases, with 16 bases between them. The CDR3 loop spans 15 amino acids. The whole variable domain, filled in from reference TRBV15 and TRBJ2-7, reads DAMVIQNPRYQVTQFGKPVTLSCSQTLNHNVMYWYQQKSSQAPKLLFHYYDKDFNNEADTPDNFQSRRPNTSFCFLDIRSPGLGDTAMYLCATSRERPREFEQYFGPGTRLTVT.

The rearrangement links TRBV7-3 to TRBJ2-5, with a possible D match to TRBD2 (6 bases). Germline CDR1 is SGHTA and CDR2 is FQGTGA. Trimming removed 5 bases from V and 5 bases from J, with 12 bases in between. The CDR3 has 13 amino acids. CDR3 in DNA: TGTGCCAGCAGCCCCACCCGGGAGGAGACCCAGTACTTC. It is translated as CASSPTREETQYF.

The chain has TRBV25-1 and TRBJ1-1; 8 bases map to TRBD1. The ends lost 4 bases at V and 4 bases at J; junction bases unmatched: 5. This CDR3 is built from 14 residues. Germline V gene lookup returns CDR1 MGHDK and CDR2 SYGVNS. The CDR3 is CASSGTGRGTEAFF. CDR3 coding DNA: TGTGCCAGCAGTGGGACAGGGAGAGGCACTGAAGCTTTCTTT.

The gene calls are TRBV15 and TRBJ1-4; 10 bases are a match to TRBD1. V was clipped by 6 bases and J by 1 base; unmatched bases: 2. In germline, CDR1 is LNHNV, CDR2 YYDKDF (reference sequence). This CDR3 has 15 residues. CDR3 coding DNA: TGTGCCACCAGTTGGACAGGGGGAACTAATGAAAAACTGTTTTTT. Its translation is CATSWTGGTNEKLFF.

This chain links TRBV5-1 with TRBJ1-4; 7 bases agree with TRBD1. V lost 0 bases and J lost 8; bases outside the gene matches: 4. CDR3 length equals 14 residues. Germline CDR1 reads SGHRS; CDR2 reads YFSETQ. The CDR3 loop reads CASSLDRGSEKLFF. The DNA for the CDR3 is TGCGCCAGCAGCTTGGACAGGGGTTCCGAAAAACTGTTTTTT.

The chain has TRBV18 and TRBJ1-1; D is uncertain. Trimming stripped 1 base from V and 3 bases from J, with 9 bases between. Germline lookup yields CDR1 KGHSH and CDR2 LQKENI. The length of the CDR3 is 14 residues. The CDR3 spells CASSPRVFDTEAFF. DNA for the CDR3: TGTGCCAGCTCACCACGCGTGTTCGACACTGAAGCTTTCTTT. Based on the CDR3 plus reference TRBV18 and TRBJ1-1, the full variable domain is NAGVMQNPRHLVRRRGQEARLRCSPMKGHSHVYWYRQLPEEGLKFMVYLQKENIIDESGMPKERFSAEFPKEGPSILRIQQVVRGDSAAYFCASSPRVFDTEAFFGQGTRLTVV.